This is a list of T cell receptor beta chains from one sample in a study of blood T cell repertoires in COVID-19. Profiling relied on immunoSEQ multiplex PCR, and the TCRdb table lists in-frame clones only, not all of them. Of approximately 150,000 clones listed, around 88% are singletons. Sequenced input: peripheral blood. The receptors come from a human donor in a cohort sampled during active COVID-19. CDR3s include the opening cysteine and the closing phenylalanine or tryptophan. The D gene is left open where the match is weak. Size values are once, few and many counts, or a class for expanded clones, and some rows have none.

v_call: TRBV5-5
j_call: TRBJ2-2
clone_size: NA
cdr3_length: 19
d_call: TRBD2
cdr3_aa: CASSLSPSGGAGGTGELFF
cdr3_nt: TGTGCCAGCAGCTTGTCCCCTAGCGGGGGGGCGGGTGGAACCGGGGAGCTGTTTTTT

v_call: TRBV3-1/TRBV3-2
j_call: TRBJ1-6
clone_size: NA
cdr3_length: 14
d_call: TRBD1
cdr3_aa: CASSQERRGLPLHF
cdr3_nt: TGTGCCAGCAGCCAAGAGAGGAGGGGGCTACCCCTCCACTTT

v_call: TRBV3-1/TRBV3-2
j_call: TRBJ2-1
clone_size: NA
cdr3_length: 14
d_call: TRBD2
cdr3_aa: CASSQAAGGNEQFF
cdr3_nt: TGTGCCAGCAGCCAAGCAGCGGGGGGGAATGAGCAGTTCTTC

v_call: TRBV7-9
j_call: TRBJ1-1
clone_size: NA
cdr3_length: 19
d_call: TRBD1
cdr3_aa: CASSSPGQPKGAFGTEAFF
cdr3_nt: TGTGCCAGCAGCTCTCCGGGACAGCCAAAGGGGGCGTTTGGCACTGAAGCTTTCTTT

v_call: TRBV27
j_call: TRBJ2-1
clone_size: NA
cdr3_length: 14
d_call: TRBD2
cdr3_aa: CASSRGGRYNEQFF
cdr3_nt: TGTGCCAGCAGCCGGGGGGGCCGTTACAATGAGCAGTTCTTC

v_call: TRBV10-3
j_call: TRBJ2-3
clone_size: NA
cdr3_length: 16
d_call: TRBD1
cdr3_aa: CAISESWDRGHDTQYF
cdr3_nt: TGTGCCATCAGTGAGTCGTGGGACAGGGGGCACGATACGCAGTATTTT

v_call: TRBV19
j_call: TRBJ2-1
clone_size: NA
cdr3_length: 15
d_call: NA
cdr3_aa: CASSLKAFSYNEQFF
cdr3_nt: TGTGCCAGTAGTTTGAAAGCTTTCTCCTACAATGAGCAGTTCTTC

v_call: TRBV5-1
j_call: TRBJ2-5
clone_size: NA
cdr3_length: 14
d_call: NA
cdr3_aa: CASSYGQGGETQYF
cdr3_nt: TGCGCCAGCAGCTATGGACAGGGAGGGGAGACCCAGTACTTC

v_call: TRBV7-9
j_call: TRBJ2-2
clone_size: NA
cdr3_length: 16
d_call: TRBD1
cdr3_aa: CASSLAQDRGTGELFF
cdr3_nt: TGTGCCAGCAGCTTAGCGCAGGACAGGGGCACCGGGGAGCTGTTTTTT

v_call: TRBV7-9
j_call: TRBJ1-2
clone_size: NA
cdr3_length: 11
d_call: NA
cdr3_aa: CAGGSGDGYTF
cdr3_nt: TGTGCGGGCGGATCCGGGGATGGCTACACCTTC

v_call: TRBV4-3
j_call: TRBJ1-2
clone_size: NA
cdr3_length: 14
d_call: NA
cdr3_aa: CASSQDRAPHGYTF
cdr3_nt: TGCGCCAGCAGCCAAGACAGGGCCCCTCATGGCTACACCTTC

v_call: TRBV30
j_call: TRBJ2-5
clone_size: NA
cdr3_length: 18
d_call: TRBD2
cdr3_aa: CAWSILPGLAGGRETQYF
cdr3_nt: TGTGCCTGGAGTATACTACCGGGACTAGCGGGGGGTCGCGAGACCCAGTACTTC

v_call: TRBV5-1
j_call: TRBJ1-1
clone_size: NA
cdr3_length: 14
d_call: NA
cdr3_aa: CASSPVGGVTEAFF
cdr3_nt: TGCGCCAGCAGCCCGGTGGGGGGAGTTACTGAAGCTTTCTTT

v_call: TRBV5-4
j_call: TRBJ2-6
clone_size: NA
cdr3_length: 15
d_call: NA
cdr3_aa: CASSFESPGANVLTF
cdr3_nt: TGTGCCAGCAGCTTCGAGTCGCCTGGGGCCAACGTCCTGACTTTC

v_call: TRBV30
j_call: TRBJ1-2
clone_size: NA
cdr3_length: 12
d_call: NA
cdr3_aa: CAWSSTVYGYTF
cdr3_nt: TGTGCCTGGAGTTCGACAGTCTATGGCTACACCTTC

v_call: TRBV4-3
j_call: TRBJ2-2
clone_size: NA
cdr3_length: 15
d_call: NA
cdr3_aa: CASSTHRSSTGELFF
cdr3_nt: TGCGCCAGCAGCACGCACAGGTCCTCGACCGGGGAGCTGTTTTTT

v_call: TRBV9
j_call: TRBJ2-2
clone_size: NA
cdr3_length: 15
d_call: TRBD1
cdr3_aa: CASSTRTGEAGELFF
cdr3_nt: TGTGCCAGCAGCACCCGGACAGGGGAGGCCGGGGAGCTGTTTTTT

v_call: TRBV30
j_call: TRBJ1-3
clone_size: NA
cdr3_length: 15
d_call: NA
cdr3_aa: CAWGRAALAENTIYF
cdr3_nt: TGTGCCTGGGGACGTGCGGCGCTTGCAGAGAACACCATATATTTT

v_call: TRBV7-3
j_call: TRBJ2-3
clone_size: once
cdr3_length: 17
d_call: TRBD2
cdr3_aa: CASSPSASGAYTDTQYF
cdr3_nt: TGTGCCAGCAGCCCCTCGGCCAGCGGGGCCTACACAGATACGCAGTATTTT

v_call: TRBV19
j_call: TRBJ2-7
clone_size: NA
cdr3_length: 14
d_call: TRBD1
cdr3_aa: CASSTLTGPYEQYF
cdr3_nt: TGTGCCAGTAGTACGCTGACAGGGCCCTACGAGCAGTACTTC

v_call: TRBV3-1/TRBV3-2
j_call: TRBJ1-6
clone_size: NA
cdr3_length: 17
d_call: TRBD1
cdr3_aa: CASSQDQGAPYNSPLHF
cdr3_nt: TGTGCCAGCAGCCAAGATCAGGGGGCTCCCTATAATTCACCCCTCCACTTT

v_call: TRBV7-3
j_call: TRBJ1-1
clone_size: NA
cdr3_length: 15
d_call: TRBD1
cdr3_aa: CASSSSQGARTEAFF
cdr3_nt: TGTGCCAGCAGCTCGTCACAGGGGGCGCGGACTGAAGCTTTCTTT

v_call: TRBV7-8
j_call: TRBJ1-6
clone_size: NA
cdr3_length: 15
d_call: TRBD1
cdr3_aa: CASSLAGQGISPLHF
cdr3_nt: TGTGCCAGCAGCTTAGCGGGACAGGGCATTTCACCCCTCCACTTT